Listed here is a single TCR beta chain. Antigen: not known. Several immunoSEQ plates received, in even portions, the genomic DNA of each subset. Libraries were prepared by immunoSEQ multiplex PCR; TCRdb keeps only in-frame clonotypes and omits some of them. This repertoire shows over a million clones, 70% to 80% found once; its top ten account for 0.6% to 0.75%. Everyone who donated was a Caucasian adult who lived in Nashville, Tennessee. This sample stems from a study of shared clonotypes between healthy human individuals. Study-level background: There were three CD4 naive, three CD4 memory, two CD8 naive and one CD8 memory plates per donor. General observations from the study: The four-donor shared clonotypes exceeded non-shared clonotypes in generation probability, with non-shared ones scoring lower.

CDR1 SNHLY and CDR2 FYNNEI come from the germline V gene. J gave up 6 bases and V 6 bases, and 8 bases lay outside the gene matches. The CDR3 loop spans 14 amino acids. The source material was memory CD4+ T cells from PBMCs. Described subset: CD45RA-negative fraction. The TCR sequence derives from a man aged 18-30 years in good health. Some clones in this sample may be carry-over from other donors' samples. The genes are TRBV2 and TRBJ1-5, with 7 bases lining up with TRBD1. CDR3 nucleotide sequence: TGTGCCAGCAGGCCCGACAGGGAAGTTCAGCCCCAGCATTTT. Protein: CASRPDREVQPQHF.